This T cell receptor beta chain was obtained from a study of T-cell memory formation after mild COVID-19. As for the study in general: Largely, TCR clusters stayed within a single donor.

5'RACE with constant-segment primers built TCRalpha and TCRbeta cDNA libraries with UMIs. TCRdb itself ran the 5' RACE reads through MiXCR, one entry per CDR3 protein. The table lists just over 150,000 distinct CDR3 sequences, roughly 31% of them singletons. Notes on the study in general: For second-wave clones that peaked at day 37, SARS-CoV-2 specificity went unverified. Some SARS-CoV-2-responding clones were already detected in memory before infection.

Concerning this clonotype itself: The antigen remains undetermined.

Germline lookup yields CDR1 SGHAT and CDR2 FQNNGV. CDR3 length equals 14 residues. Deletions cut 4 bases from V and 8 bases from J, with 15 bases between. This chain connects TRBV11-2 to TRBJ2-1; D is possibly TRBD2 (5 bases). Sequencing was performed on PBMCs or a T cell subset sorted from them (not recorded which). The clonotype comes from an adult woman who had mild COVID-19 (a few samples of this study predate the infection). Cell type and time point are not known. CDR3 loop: CASSSQRKHDEQFF. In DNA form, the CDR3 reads TGTGCCAGCAGCTCCCAGCGGAAGCATGATGAGCAGTTCTTC.